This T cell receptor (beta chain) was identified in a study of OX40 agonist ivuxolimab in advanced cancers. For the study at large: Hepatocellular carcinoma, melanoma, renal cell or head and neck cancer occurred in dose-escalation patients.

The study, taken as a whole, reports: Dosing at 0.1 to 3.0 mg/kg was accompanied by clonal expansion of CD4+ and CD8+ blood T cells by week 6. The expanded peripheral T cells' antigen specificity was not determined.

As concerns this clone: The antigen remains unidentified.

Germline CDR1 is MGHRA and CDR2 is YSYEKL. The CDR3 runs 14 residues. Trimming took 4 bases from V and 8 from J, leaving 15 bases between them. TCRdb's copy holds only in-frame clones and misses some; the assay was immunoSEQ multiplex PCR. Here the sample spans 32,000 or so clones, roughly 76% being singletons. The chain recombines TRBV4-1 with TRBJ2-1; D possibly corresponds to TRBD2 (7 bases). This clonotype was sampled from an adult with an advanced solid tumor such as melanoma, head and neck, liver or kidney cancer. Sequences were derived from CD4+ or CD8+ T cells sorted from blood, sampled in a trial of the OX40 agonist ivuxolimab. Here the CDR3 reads CASSLAGAEYEQFF. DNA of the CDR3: TGCGCCAGCAGCCTTGCGGGGGCGGAGTATGAGCAGTTCTTC.